The rows below give T cell receptor beta chains drawn from one sample of a study of blood T cell repertoires in COVID-19. Data came from immunoSEQ multiplex PCR; TCRdb stores just in-frame clones and leaves some out. Of 97,000 or so clones in the sample, around 84% were seen once. Sequenced: peripheral blood. These receptor sequences come from a man in his forties or fifties with active or convalescent COVID-19. The CDR3 runs from the conserved cysteine through the conserved F or W. The order of the fields is J gene, V gene, D gene, clone size, CDR3 protein, CDR3 DNA. A D gene is named only where the DNA matches it firmly. Clone size is not always given. Where it is, it says once, few, many or a class for expanded clones.

j_gene: TRBJ2-7
v_gene: TRBV12-3/TRBV12-4
d_gene: TRBD1
abundance: NA
CDR3aa: CASSRQGPLEQYF
CDR3nt: TGTGCCAGCTCCCGACAGGGACCCCTCGAGCAGTACTTC

j_gene: TRBJ1-5
v_gene: TRBV28
d_gene: TRBD1
abundance: NA
CDR3aa: CASRRGARQGQPQHF
CDR3nt: TGTGCCAGCAGGAGGGGGGCTCGACAGGGGCAGCCCCAGCATTTT

j_gene: TRBJ1-1
v_gene: TRBV5-6
d_gene: TRBD1
abundance: NA
CDR3aa: CASSLTTGTGGEAFF
CDR3nt: TGTGCCAGCAGCTTGACCACCGGGACAGGGGGCGAAGCTTTCTTT

j_gene: TRBJ2-2
v_gene: TRBV6-6
d_gene: TRBD2
abundance: NA
CDR3aa: CASTSGGFTGELFF
CDR3nt: TGTGCCAGTACTAGCGGGGGATTCACCGGGGAGCTGTTTTTT

j_gene: TRBJ2-5
v_gene: TRBV5-1
d_gene: NA
abundance: NA
CDR3aa: CASSLIMTAGETQYF
CDR3nt: TGCGCCAGCAGCTTGATAATGACAGCGGGAGAGACCCAGTACTTC

j_gene: TRBJ2-3
v_gene: TRBV4-1
d_gene: TRBD2
abundance: NA
CDR3aa: CASSQVRLAGGLDTQYF
CDR3nt: TGCGCCAGCAGCCAAGTGCGACTAGCGGGGGGACTGGATACGCAGTATTTT

j_gene: TRBJ2-1
v_gene: TRBV19
d_gene: TRBD2
abundance: NA
CDR3aa: CASSSGGAFVNEQFF
CDR3nt: TGTGCCAGTAGTAGCGGGGGGGCCTTTGTCAATGAGCAGTTCTTC

j_gene: TRBJ1-2
v_gene: TRBV24-1
d_gene: TRBD1
abundance: NA
CDR3aa: CATSDADRLHGYTF
CDR3nt: TGTGCCACCAGTGATGCGGACAGGCTGCATGGCTACACCTTC

j_gene: TRBJ2-1
v_gene: TRBV3-1/TRBV3-2
d_gene: NA
abundance: once
CDR3aa: CASSQAGIEQFF
CDR3nt: TGTGCCAGCAGCCAAGCGGGAATTGAGCAGTTCTTC

j_gene: TRBJ1-1
v_gene: TRBV2
d_gene: NA
abundance: NA
CDR3aa: CASKTDPNTEAFF
CDR3nt: TGTGCCAGCAAAACAGACCCGAACACTGAAGCTTTCTTT

j_gene: TRBJ2-5
v_gene: TRBV4-1
d_gene: NA
abundance: NA
CDR3aa: CASSHHGGGDKAQYF
CDR3nt: TGCGCCAGCAGCCATCATGGGGGAGGGGACAAGGCCCAGTACTTC

j_gene: TRBJ2-7
v_gene: TRBV24-1
d_gene: TRBD1
abundance: NA
CDR3aa: CATAPQDREIYEQYF
CDR3nt: TGTGCCACCGCCCCCCAGGACAGGGAAATCTACGAGCAGTACTTC

j_gene: TRBJ2-2
v_gene: TRBV10-1
d_gene: TRBD2
abundance: NA
CDR3aa: CASSERRGGATGELFF
CDR3nt: TGCGCCAGCAGTGAGAGGCGCGGGGGGGCCACCGGGGAGCTGTTTTTT

j_gene: TRBJ1-6
v_gene: TRBV2
d_gene: NA
abundance: NA
CDR3aa: CASRTGTNNSPLHF
CDR3nt: TGTGCCAGCAGAACCGGGACAAATAATTCACCCCTCCACTTT

j_gene: TRBJ1-2
v_gene: TRBV21-1
d_gene: NA
abundance: once
CDR3aa: CASRNLSGYTF
CDR3nt: TGTGCCAGCAGGAACTTATCTGGCTACACCTTC

j_gene: TRBJ1-1
v_gene: TRBV2
d_gene: NA
abundance: once
CDR3aa: CASSVGGFGTEAFF
CDR3nt: TGTGCCAGCAGTGTCGGCGGCTTCGGCACTGAAGCTTTCTTT

j_gene: TRBJ1-3
v_gene: TRBV12-3/TRBV12-4
d_gene: TRBD1
abundance: once
CDR3aa: CAGGTAAGNTIYF
CDR3nt: TGTGCCGGGGGGACAGCAGCTGGAAACACCATATATTTT

j_gene: TRBJ2-5
v_gene: TRBV9
d_gene: NA
abundance: NA
CDR3aa: CASSPMSYGEETQYF
CDR3nt: TGTGCCAGCAGCCCCATGTCCTACGGTGAAGAGACCCAGTACTTC

j_gene: TRBJ2-1
v_gene: TRBV7-9
d_gene: TRBD2
abundance: few
CDR3aa: CASNGRDVEQFF
CDR3nt: TGTGCCAGTAACGGGAGGGACGTTGAGCAGTTCTTC

j_gene: TRBJ1-2
v_gene: TRBV20-1
d_gene: NA
abundance: NA
CDR3aa: CSASGQNVNGYTF
CDR3nt: TGCAGTGCTAGTGGACAAAACGTGAATGGCTACACCTTC

j_gene: TRBJ1-1
v_gene: TRBV3-1/TRBV3-2
d_gene: NA
abundance: once
CDR3aa: CASSPSGMNTEAFF
CDR3nt: TGTGCCAGCAGCCCCAGTGGTATGAACACTGAAGCTTTCTTT

j_gene: TRBJ1-6
v_gene: TRBV6-5
d_gene: NA
abundance: NA
CDR3aa: CASSYSRSEGSPLHF
CDR3nt: TGTGCCAGCAGTTACTCGAGATCGGAGGGTTCACCCCTCCACTTT

j_gene: TRBJ2-1
v_gene: TRBV6-4
d_gene: TRBD1
abundance: NA
CDR3aa: CASSAKQGSSYNEQFF
CDR3nt: TGTGCCAGCAGTGCCAAACAGGGGAGCTCCTACAATGAGCAGTTCTTC

j_gene: TRBJ1-2
v_gene: TRBV20-1
d_gene: NA
abundance: NA
CDR3aa: CSASDSYGYTF
CDR3nt: TGCAGTGCTTCGGACAGCTATGGCTACACCTTC

j_gene: TRBJ1-3
v_gene: TRBV19
d_gene: NA
abundance: NA
CDR3aa: CASRRGSLAGNTIYF
CDR3nt: TGTGCCAGTAGAAGGGGGTCGTTGGCTGGAAACACCATATATTTT